This is a list of T cell receptor beta chains from one sample in a study of T cells after somatic rescue of genetic block. Measured with immunoSEQ multiplex PCR; TCRdb has only the in-frame clones, and not every one. The profile shows roughly 70,000 clones, 90% to 95% of them singletons. Sequencing input: peripheral blood mononuclear cells (PBMCs). The receptors originated from a man in his forties or fifties. Both conserved end residues are part of each CDR3. Each record gives: D gene, V gene, J gene, clone size, CDR3 DNA, CDR3 protein. The D gene is left open where the match is weak. Only some rows state a clone size, as once, few, many or a class for expanded clones.

NA,TRBV18,TRBJ2-3,once,TGTGCCAGCTCACCACCTTGGGAGGGGGCAAGCACAGATACGCAGTATTTT,CASSPPWEGASTDTQYF
TRBD2,TRBV5-1,TRBJ2-2,NA,TGCGCCAGCAGCCAACCGGGACTAGCGGGAGGTAGCACCGGGGAGCTGTTTTTT,CASSQPGLAGGSTGELFF
NA,TRBV6-1,TRBJ1-5,NA,TGTGCCAGCAATGAAGCCTCCTGGGGCAATCAGCCCCAGCATTTT,CASNEASWGNQPQHF
NA,TRBV7-2,TRBJ2-2,NA,TGTGCCAGCAGACCTGGGGGCGGAAACACCGGGGAGCTGTTTTTT,CASRPGGGNTGELFF
NA,TRBV6-5,TRBJ2-2,NA,TGTGCCAGCAAATCTCGACGGAACACCGGGGAGCTGTTTTTT,CASKSRRNTGELFF
TRBD2,TRBV7-6,TRBJ2-7,NA,TGTGCCAGCAGCCAGGGACTAGCGGGTGAATACGAGCAGTACTTC,CASSQGLAGEYEQYF
TRBD1,TRBV4-1,TRBJ1-3,NA,TGCGCCAGCAGCCTGTCCGGGACAGGGGGCCCGGACTCTGGAAACACCATATATTTT,CASSLSGTGGPDSGNTIYF
NA,TRBV4-1,TRBJ2-7,NA,TGCGCCAGCAGCCAAGACGAGCGACGAACCTACGAGCAGTACTTC,CASSQDERRTYEQYF
NA,TRBV30,TRBJ1-2,NA,TGTGCCTGGAGTGAAGGGACGGGGGATGGCTACACCTTC,CAWSEGTGDGYTF
NA,TRBV9,TRBJ2-2,once,TGTGCCAGCAGCCCCGGTTCTTTGCATGGCGGGGAGCTGTTTTTT,CASSPGSLHGGELFF
TRBD1,TRBV7-2,TRBJ2-7,NA,TGTGCCAGCAGCCCGTCGGGACAGGCGATCTACGAGCAGTACTTC,CASSPSGQAIYEQYF
NA,TRBV7-9,TRBJ1-6,NA,TGTGCCAGCAGCTTATTTCCGAATTCACCCCTCCACTTT,CASSLFPNSPLHF
NA,TRBV2,TRBJ2-3,NA,TGTGCCAGCAGTGACCCCCGGACCTTAGATACGCAGTATTTT,CASSDPRTLDTQYF
TRBD2,TRBV6-4,TRBJ2-1,NA,TGTGCCAGCAGTGACGGAGTAGCGGGGGTCTCCTACAATGAGCAGTTCTTC,CASSDGVAGVSYNEQFF
TRBD1,TRBV9,TRBJ2-5,NA,TGTGCCAGCAGCACCGGGACAGCCCAAGAGACCCAGTACTTC,CASSTGTAQETQYF
TRBD2,TRBV4-2,TRBJ2-3,NA,TGTGCCAGCAGCCAAGTAGTGGTAGCGGGAGGGCCCGGAGATACGCAGTATTTT,CASSQVVVAGGPGDTQYF
NA,TRBV7-9,TRBJ1-4,NA,TGTGCCAGCAGCTTAGATGTGAGTAAACGACTGTTTTTT,CASSLDVSKRLFF
NA,TRBV11-2,TRBJ2-5,NA,TGTGCCAGCAGCTTAGGGTCCGAAAAGACCCAGTACTTC,CASSLGSEKTQYF
NA,TRBV19,TRBJ2-7,NA,TGTGCCAGTAGTCGCTCCAACTCCTACGAGCAGTACTTC,CASSRSNSYEQYF
TRBD1,TRBV6-1,TRBJ2-7,NA,TGTGCCAGCAATGGACAGGGGGCTTCCTACGAGCAGTACTTC,CASNGQGASYEQYF
TRBD2,TRBV27,TRBJ2-5,NA,TGTGCCAGCCGGACTAGCGGGAGTTATGAGCAGTACTTC,CASRTSGSYEQYF
NA,TRBV11-2,TRBJ2-5,NA,TGTGCCAGCACCCCGGGGACGGAACAAGAGACCCAGTACTTC,CASTPGTEQETQYF
NA,TRBV28,TRBJ2-1,NA,TGTGCCAGCAGTTTTGAGGGCCTGAATGAGCAGTTCTTC,CASSFEGLNEQFF
NA,TRBV7-9,TRBJ2-7,NA,TGTGCCAGCAGGCCACCAAGCGGATACGAGCAGTACTTC,CASRPPSGYEQYF
NA,TRBV5-5,TRBJ1-3,NA,TGTGCCAGCAGCTTGGCCCGTACGGGCGAGGGGTCTGGAAACACCATATATTTT,CASSLARTGEGSGNTIYF
TRBD2,TRBV6-1,TRBJ2-3,NA,TGTGCCAGCTGGGCCGGGACTAGCGGCACAGATACGCAGTATTTT,CASWAGTSGTDTQYF
NA,TRBV27,TRBJ2-1,NA,TGTGCCAGCAGCCCACGGAATAGCTACAATGAGCAGTTCTTC,CASSPRNSYNEQFF
NA,TRBV7-9,TRBJ1-1,NA,TGTGCCAGCAGCCCTCATCTTGGGACCACTGAAGCTTTCTTT,CASSPHLGTTEAFF
TRBD1,TRBV13,TRBJ2-1,NA,TGTGCCAGCAGCGGGACAGCCTCCTACAATGAGCAGTTCTTC,CASSGTASYNEQFF
NA,TRBV15,TRBJ2-6,NA,TGTGCCACCAGCAGAGCTAGTATCGCAAGGTGGGCTGGGGCCAACGTCCTGACTTTC,CATSRASIARWAGANVLTF
NA,TRBV6-5,TRBJ1-1,NA,TGTGCCACCCGTTGGGGTGGGACTGAAGCTTTCTTT,CATRWGGTEAFF
NA,TRBV28,TRBJ1-2,NA,TGTGCCAGCAGTTTTGGGGGGGGAAATGGCTACACCTTC,CASSFGGGNGYTF
TRBD1,TRBV2,TRBJ2-5,NA,TGTGCCACGGACAGGGGATCGCAAGAGACCCAGTACTTC,CATDRGSQETQYF
NA,TRBV19,TRBJ1-2,once,TGTGCCAGTAGCAAAGGGCCCTCGTTTGGCTACACCTTC,CASSKGPSFGYTF
NA,TRBV15,TRBJ2-1,NA,TGTGCCACCAGCGTCAGCGGAGTGGGGTGGGATGAGCAGTTCTTC,CATSVSGVGWDEQFF
TRBD2,TRBV6-1,TRBJ2-1,once,TGTGCCAGCACCCCTCAGACGGGGGGGCAAAATGAGCAGTTCTTC,CASTPQTGGQNEQFF
NA,TRBV7-9,TRBJ2-7,NA,TGTGCCAGCATCGCAACCGGGACCTACGAGCAGTACTTC,CASIATGTYEQYF
NA,TRBV5-6,TRBJ2-6,NA,TGTGCCAGCAGCTTGGGCTTCCGAGCCAACGTCCTGACTTTC,CASSLGFRANVLTF
TRBD2,TRBV28,TRBJ2-7,NA,TGTGCCAGCAGTTCACCCGCTGCGGGACTAGCCTACGAGCAGTACTTC,CASSSPAAGLAYEQYF